This T cell receptor (beta chain) appears in the sequencing data of a study of blood T cell repertoires in COVID-19. Study information: COVID-19 samples, acute and convalescent, were from the United States, Italy and Spain. T cells, B-cell-depleted T cells, or PBMCs provided the cDNA or gDNA that served as material.

The trim removed 4 bases at V and 7 bases at J, leaving 4 bases unmatched. This CDR3 comprises 14 residues. Germline CDR1 and CDR2: SNHLY and FYNNEI. Authors' methods: Nucleated cell number was recorded as an estimate derived from reference gene primer amplification. The protocol was immunoSEQ multiplex PCR, while the TCRdb copy is restricted to in-frame clones and leaves out a portion. V and J calls and clone size are those listed in that table; D and trimming were worked out from the DNA. The sample holds hundreds of thousands of clones, 80% to 95% seen once. It was during active infection that Seattle patients were enrolled and then longitudinally followed.

The TCR was taken from a man aged 55 to 69 with COVID-19, enrolled during active disease. The gene calls are TRBV2 and TRBJ2-1, with 10 bases that match TRBD2. The sequenced sample consisted of peripheral blood. CDR3 amino acids: CASSAGLASNEQFF. The DNA for the CDR3 is TGTGCCAGCAGTGCGGGACTAGCGAGTAATGAGCAGTTCTTC.